These 5 T cell receptor beta chains originate from one sample sequenced in a study of regulatory T cells in long-lasting Graves disease. Construction of the TCR beta libraries employed iRepertoire HTBI primers in conjunction with Arm-PCR of CDR3 regions. TCRdb processed the multiplex PCR reads anew with MiXCR; each CDR3 protein has one entry. The data contain 400,000 to 550,000 distinct CDR3 sequences, about 16% of them seen just once; the ten biggest clones take up roughly 10%. Sample time point: newly diagnosed GD, antithyroid drugs for less than 3 months. Generation of the TCR library employed RNA extracted from PBMCs. These same records also appear under a second study, on T cells in Graves' hyperthyroidism and ophthalmopathy.

The source was peripheral blood mononuclear cells (PBMCs), collected at new diagnosis, from a patient treated with antithyroid drugs. The receptors come from a woman aged 25 to 39 with Graves disease.

The table lists this clonotype with many counts. This chain joins TRBV12-3 or TRBV12-4 and TRBJ2-1; 8 bases map to TRBD1. Trimming removed 6 bases from V and 9 bases from J; junction bases left unmatched: 4. This CDR3 is built from 12 residues. DNA for the CDR3: TGTGCCAGCAGCTCGGACAGGGCTGAGCAGTTCTTC. Its translation: CASSSDRAEQFF.

This clonotype was recorded at least ten times. This chain uses TRBV20-1 with TRBJ2-7, with TRBD1 identical over 7 bases. Germline loops: CDR1 DFQATT, CDR2 SNEGSKA (reference sequence). Germline trimming cut 6 bases from V and 0 bases from J; bases unmatched to any gene: 5. The CDR3 is made up of 13 amino acids. The CDR3 loop reads CSARQGSSYEQYF. Here the CDR3 DNA reads TGCAGTGCAAGACAGGGTAGCTCCTACGAGCAGTACTTC.

The sample holds one count of this clonotype. This may be a read error, as it is one base from a much larger clone. This sequence joins TRBV6-1 and TRBJ2-1; 9 nucleotides match TRBD2. Germline-derived CDR1 and CDR2 are MNHNS and SASEGT. This CDR3 region has 20 residues. Here the CDR3 reads CASSDLPLWREGSSYSEQFF. DNA of the CDR3: TGTGCCAGCAGCGACCTCCCGCTGTGGCGGGAGGGTTCCTCCTACAGTGAGCAGTTCTTC.

The chain carries TRBV5-6 and TRBJ2-3; D is possibly TRBD1 (6 bases). CDR1 and CDR2 from the germline V gene are SGHDT and YYEEEE. CDR3 length: 14 amino acids. V shed 3 bases and J shed 6 bases, with 14 bases lying between them. The DNA for the CDR3 is TGTGCCAGCAGCTCGGCAGGGGCGCTCGATACGCAGTATTTT. Translating gives CASSSAGALDTQYF.

This clonotype was picked up a small number of times. The CDR3 DNA sequence: TGTGCCAGCAGACCGAAAGGTATCGTCTCGGGACTCTTTACAGATACGCAGTATTTT. Its translation is CASRPKGIVSGLFTDTQYF. The chain uses TRBV28 and TRBJ2-3, with D tentatively TRBD2 (6 bases). Germline-derived CDR1 and CDR2 are MDHEN and SYDVKM. The CDR3 consists of 19 residues. The V end lost 6 bases, the J end lost 3 bases, and 28 bases lay between the germline ends.